This T cell receptor beta chain was sequenced for a study of response to subunit inactivated influenza vaccine. Study observations and caveats: The authors suggested that few new T cells are recruited per seasonal influenza vaccination.

This clonotype has just a few counts. The antigen remains unidentified. The V gene end was trimmed by 7 bases and the J gene end by 2 bases; junction bases not matched to a gene: 4. The V gene's germline CDR1 is LNHDA and CDR2 SQIVND (reference sequence). The CDR3 loop spans 14 amino acids. MiXCR, run by TCRdb on the RT-PCR reads, gives a single entry per CDR3 protein. The sample has about 500,000 distinct CDR3 sequences, 16% seen once. The rearrangement joins TRBV19 to TRBJ2-2; 7 positions agree with TRBD1. This TCR came from a man aged 45 to 75 who received an inactivated influenza vaccine. Here the sequenced sample was CD4+ T cells sorted from PBMCs, taken around 25 months after vaccination. CDR3 amino acids: CASIYRGNTGELFF. Here the CDR3 DNA reads TGTGCCAGTATCTACAGGGGTAACACCGGGGAGCTGTTTTTT.